Sequencing of this T cell receptor beta chain was carried out in a study of blood T cell repertoires in COVID-19. Study-level background: Sites in the United States, Italy and Spain provided acute and convalescent COVID-19 samples. T cells, B-cell-depleted T cells, or PBMCs provided the cDNA or gDNA that served as material.

TCRdb keeps only in-frame clones here, not all; method: immunoSEQ multiplex PCR. The table includes nearly 350,000 clones, more than 75% detected once. The sample was peripheral blood. This clonotype was obtained from a woman between 45 and 60 years old with COVID-19, enrolled during active disease.

The CDR3 protein is CSWRGSGGTEAFF. For the CDR3, the DNA is TGCAGCTGGCGGGGGTCCGGTGGCACTGAAGCTTTCTTT. V gene TRBV29-1 combines with J gene TRBJ1-1; D is possibly TRBD1 (5 bases). The germline V gene has CDR1 SQVTM and CDR2 ANQGSEA. V lost 8 bases and J lost 4, with 17 bases in between. CDR3 length equals 13 residues.